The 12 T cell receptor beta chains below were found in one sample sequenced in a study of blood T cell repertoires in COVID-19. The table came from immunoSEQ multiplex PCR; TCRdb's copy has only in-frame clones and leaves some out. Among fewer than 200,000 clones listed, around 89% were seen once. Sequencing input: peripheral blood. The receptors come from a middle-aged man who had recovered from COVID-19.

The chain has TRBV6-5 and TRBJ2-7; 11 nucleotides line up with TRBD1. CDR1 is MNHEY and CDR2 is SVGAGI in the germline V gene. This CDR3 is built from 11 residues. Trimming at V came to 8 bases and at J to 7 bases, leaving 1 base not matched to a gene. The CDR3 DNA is TGTGCCAGCGGGACAGGGGGGGAGCAGTACTTC. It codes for CASGTGGEQYF.

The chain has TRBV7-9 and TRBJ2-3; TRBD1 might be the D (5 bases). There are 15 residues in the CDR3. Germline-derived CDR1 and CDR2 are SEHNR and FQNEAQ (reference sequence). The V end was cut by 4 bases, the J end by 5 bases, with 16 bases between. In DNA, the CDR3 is TGTGCCAGCAGCTCCCAGGGTCCGGTCCGAGATACGCAGTATTTT. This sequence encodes CASSSQGPVRDTQYF.

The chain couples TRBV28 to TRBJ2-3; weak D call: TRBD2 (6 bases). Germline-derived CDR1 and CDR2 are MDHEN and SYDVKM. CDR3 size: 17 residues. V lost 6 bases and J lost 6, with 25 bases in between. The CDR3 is CASRGRIQGPEGDTQYF. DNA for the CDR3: TGTGCCAGCAGGGGCAGGATCCAGGGTCCGGAGGGGGATACGCAGTATTTT. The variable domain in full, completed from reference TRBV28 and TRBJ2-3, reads DVKVTQSSRYLVKRTGEKVFLECVQDMDHENMFWYRQDPGLGLRLIYFSYDVKMKEKGDIPEGYSVSREKKERFSLILESASTNQTSMYLCASRGRIQGPEGDTQYFGPGTRLTVL.

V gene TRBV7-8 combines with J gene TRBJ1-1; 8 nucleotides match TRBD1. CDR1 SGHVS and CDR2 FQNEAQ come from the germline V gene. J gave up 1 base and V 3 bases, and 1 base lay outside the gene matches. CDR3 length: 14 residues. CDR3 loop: CASSLGQANTEAFF. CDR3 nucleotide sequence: TGTGCCAGCAGCTTGGGACAGGCGAACACTGAAGCTTTCTTT.

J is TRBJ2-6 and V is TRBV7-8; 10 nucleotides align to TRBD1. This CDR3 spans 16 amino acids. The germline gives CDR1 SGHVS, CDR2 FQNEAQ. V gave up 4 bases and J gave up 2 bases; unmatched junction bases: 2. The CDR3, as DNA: TGTGCCAGCAGCTGGGGACAGGGGCCTGGGGCCAACGTCCTGACTTTC. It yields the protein CASSWGQGPGANVLTF.

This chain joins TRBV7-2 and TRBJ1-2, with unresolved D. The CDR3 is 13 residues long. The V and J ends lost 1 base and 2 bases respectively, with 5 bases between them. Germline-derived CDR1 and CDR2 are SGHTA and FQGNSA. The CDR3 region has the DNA TGTGCCAGCAGCTTAGAGCGCAACTATGGCTACACCTTC. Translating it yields CASSLERNYGYTF.

The CDR3 DNA is TGTGCCAGCAGTTTGGGCAGCCCAGGGCCCCAGCATTTT. It codes for CASSLGSPGPQHF. J is TRBJ1-5 and V is TRBV27; D unclear. CDR1 is MNHEY and CDR2 is SMNVEV in the germline V gene (reference sequence). CDR3 size: 13 residues. With 3 bases removed from V and 9 bases from J, the gap between germline ends came to 12 bases.

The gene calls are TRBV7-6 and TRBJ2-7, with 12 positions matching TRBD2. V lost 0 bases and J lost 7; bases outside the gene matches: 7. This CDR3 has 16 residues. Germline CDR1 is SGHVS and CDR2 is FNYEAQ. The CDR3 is CASSLAPSGGAREQYF. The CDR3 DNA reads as TGTGCCAGCAGCTTAGCCCCTAGCGGGGGGGCTCGGGAGCAGTACTTC. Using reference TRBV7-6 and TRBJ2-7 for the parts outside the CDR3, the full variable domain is GAGVSQSPRYKVTKRGQDVALRCDPISGHVSLYWYRQALGQGPEFLTYFNYEAQQDKSGLPNDRFSAERPEGSISTLTIQRTEQRDSAMYRCASSLAPSGGAREQYFGPGTRLTVT.

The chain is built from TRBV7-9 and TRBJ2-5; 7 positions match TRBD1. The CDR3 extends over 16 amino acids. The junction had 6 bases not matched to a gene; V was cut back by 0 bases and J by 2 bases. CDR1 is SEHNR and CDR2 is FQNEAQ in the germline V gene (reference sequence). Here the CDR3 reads CASSLASAGGQETQYF. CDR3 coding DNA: TGTGCCAGCAGCTTAGCGAGCGCAGGGGGTCAAGAGACCCAGTACTTC.

CDR3 amino acids: CASSFSTGLGETQYF. In nucleotides, the CDR3 is TGCGCCAGCAGCTTCTCGACAGGGTTAGGGGAGACCCAGTACTTC. The V and J genes are TRBV5-1 and TRBJ2-5; TRBD1 aligns across 7 bases. Losses at the gene ends were 2 bases for V and 5 bases for J; bases not matched to a gene: 9. Germline loops: CDR1 SGHRS, CDR2 YFSETQ. CDR3 length equals 15 residues.

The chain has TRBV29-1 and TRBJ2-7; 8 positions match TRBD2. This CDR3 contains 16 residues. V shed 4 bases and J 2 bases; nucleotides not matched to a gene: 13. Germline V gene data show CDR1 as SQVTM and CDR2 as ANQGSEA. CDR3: CSVAHVSGGLTYEQYF. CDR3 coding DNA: TGCAGCGTTGCCCATGTCAGCGGGGGCCTAACCTACGAGCAGTACTTC.

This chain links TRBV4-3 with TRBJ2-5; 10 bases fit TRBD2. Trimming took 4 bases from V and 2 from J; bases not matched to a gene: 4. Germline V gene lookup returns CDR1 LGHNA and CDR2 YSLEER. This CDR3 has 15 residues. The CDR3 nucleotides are TGCGCCAGCAGCCGCAATAGCGGGGGGCAAGAGACCCAGTACTTC. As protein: CASSRNSGGQETQYF.